The clone carrying this T cell receptor (beta chain) was observed many times. Its target is not known. The sample originates from a study of Graves' ophthalmopathy and Graves' hyperthyroidism. Study outcomes and limitations: With approximately 88% sensitivity and around 80% specificity, a 13-signature model separated ophthalmopathy from stable hyperthyroidism.

V lost 6 bases and J 5 bases, leaving 14 bases between the germline ends. Germline V gives CDR1 SNHLY, CDR2 FYNNEI. The CDR3 has 13 residues. Amplification targeted the TCR beta CDR3 regions, with RNA transcripts as the source material. In the first round, RT-PCR was carried out with HTBI primers, and a multiplex PCR formed the second round. TCRdb ran MiXCR on the multiplex PCR reads and lists one entry per CDR3 protein. Counted here are about 340,000 distinct CDR3 sequences, roughly 17% occurring once; the ten biggest clones make up around 12%. Having ophthalmopathy, the donors showed moderate-to-severe activity, CAS ≥3 and NOSPECS ≥4, with disease lasting under 3 months. The evidence that diagnosis relied on was clinical symptoms, serum thyroxine, TRAb, thyroid ultrasound and orbital computed tomography. The PBMCs used were ones drawn from 8 to 10 ml of fresh peripheral blood.

This rearrangement joins TRBV2 to TRBJ2-7, with D tentatively TRBD1 (7 bases). The clonotype comes from an adult man with Graves' ophthalmopathy. Sequences were obtained from peripheral blood. The CDR3 bases are TGTGCCAGCAGGGAGACAGGGAGGAACGAGCAGTACTTC. Its protein is CASRETGRNEQYF.